Sequencing of this T cell receptor beta chain was carried out in a study of early T cells in non-severe SARS-CoV-2 infection. Study-wide context: Sequencing of bulk RNA from unsorted whole blood was done, without chain pairing.

The germline V gene has CDR1 DFQATT and CDR2 SNEGSKA (reference sequence). V was pared by 7 bases and J by 0 bases, with 7 bases between. This CDR3 comprises 13 residues. Tagging with unique molecular identifiers was applied to individual cDNA molecules. MiXCR was run by TCRdb on the 5' RACE reads, yielding one entry per CDR3 protein. This sample has tens of thousands of distinct CDR3 sequences, with roughly 9.1% found just once. The TCR originated in an adult who was a healthcare worker with PCR-confirmed SARS-CoV-2 infection or an uninfected control (not recorded which). Here the sequenced sample was whole blood, taken at baseline. The chain combines TRBV20-1 with TRBJ1-6; no clear D gene. The CDR3 DNA reads TGCAGTGGGACTTCCTCCTATAATTCACCCCTCCACTTT. Its protein product is CSGTSSYNSPLHF.